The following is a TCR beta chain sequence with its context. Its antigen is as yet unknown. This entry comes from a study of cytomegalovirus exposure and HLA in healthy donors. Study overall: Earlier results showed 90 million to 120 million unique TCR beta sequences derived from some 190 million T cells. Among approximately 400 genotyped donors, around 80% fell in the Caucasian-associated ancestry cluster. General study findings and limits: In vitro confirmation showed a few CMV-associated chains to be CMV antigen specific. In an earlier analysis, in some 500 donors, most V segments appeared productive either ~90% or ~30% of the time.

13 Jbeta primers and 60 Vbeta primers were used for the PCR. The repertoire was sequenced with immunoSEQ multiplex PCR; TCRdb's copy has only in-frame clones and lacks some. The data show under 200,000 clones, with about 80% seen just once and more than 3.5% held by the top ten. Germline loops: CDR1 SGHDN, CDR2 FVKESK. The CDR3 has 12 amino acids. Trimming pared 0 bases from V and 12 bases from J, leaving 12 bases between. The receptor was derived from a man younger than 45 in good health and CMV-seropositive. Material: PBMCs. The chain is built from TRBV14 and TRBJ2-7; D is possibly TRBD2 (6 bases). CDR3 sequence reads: CASSQDWRDRYF. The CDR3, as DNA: TGTGCCAGCAGCCAAGACTGGAGGGATAGGTACTTC.